This T cell receptor beta chain appears in the sequencing data of a study of a mutant IDH1 vaccine in newly diagnosed glioma. Study-level background: Vaccination started 4-6 weeks after radiotherapy alone, or with temozolomide cycles. Patients arrived already treated with radiotherapy, temozolomide, or both, most having had both.

On this clone itself: The antigen is undetermined.

Time point: week 35, safety follow-up. Every vaccine dose comprised 300 ug of mutant IDH1 20-mer peptide plus topical imiquimod. Looked up from germline, CDR1 is SGHRS and CDR2 is YFSETQ. V was cut by 0 bases and J by 4 bases, with 8 bases left in between. There are 14 residues in the CDR3. The data were produced by immunoSEQ multiplex PCR, yet TCRdb's version contains in-frame clones alone and is incomplete. Here the sample spans about 48,000 clones, approximately 80% being singletons. The clonotype comes from a man aged 35-49 years with glioma. Sample: PBMCs, taken from a glioma patient whose treatment included an IDH1 peptide vaccine. V usage is TRBV5-1 and J usage is TRBJ1-5; D gene unclear. The CDR3 is CASSLAAGNQPQHF. The CDR3 bases are TGCGCCAGCAGCTTGGCAGCGGGGAATCAGCCCCAGCATTTT.